The 17 T cell receptor beta chains below come from one sample, sequenced in a study of blood T cell repertoires in COVID-19. TCRdb's table, derived via immunoSEQ multiplex PCR, lists solely in-frame clones and lacks some. The data contain around 23,000 clones, about four fifths of them singletons. The sequencing sample was made of peripheral blood. The receptor source for this set is a man aged 50 to 60 with COVID-19, enrolled during active disease.

In its sample, this clone was seen a few times. The chain joins TRBV2 to TRBJ1-2; weak D call: TRBD1 (5 bases). Germline V gene sequence: CDR1 SNHLY, CDR2 FYNNEI. Trimming removed 3 bases at V and 5 bases at J, with 10 bases between. The CDR3 has 13 residues. The CDR3 DNA sequence: TGTGCCAGCAGTGATGGGGGGAAATATGGCTACACCTTC. Its protein is CASSDGGKYGYTF.

The chain joins TRBV18 to TRBJ2-4; 8 nucleotides match TRBD2. This CDR3 is 15 amino acids long. J lost 7 bases, V lost 3 bases, and 8 bases had no gene match. Germline V gene lookup returns CDR1 KGHSH and CDR2 LQKENI. The CDR3 DNA is TGTGCCAGCTCACCGTTTCTCGGGGGGGCGAACATTCAGTACTTC. Translation: CASSPFLGGANIQYF.

The chain combines TRBV27 with TRBJ1-5; D is ambiguous. The ends were cut back, 5 bases at V and 3 bases at J, with 11 bases in the middle. Per the germline V gene, CDR1 is MNHEY and CDR2 is SMNVEV (reference sequence). This CDR3 comprises 14 residues. As DNA, the CDR3 is TGTGCCAGCAGTAAGGAGTTTTTCAATCAGCCCCAGCATTTT. The encoded protein is CASSKEFFNQPQHF.

This clone has just one count. This CDR3 is CASSLEAGGPRNEQFF. CDR3 in DNA: TGTGCCAGCAGCTTAGAAGCGGGAGGGCCTCGGAATGAGCAGTTCTTC. The chain has TRBV7-9 and TRBJ2-1, with 10 bases that match TRBD2. In germline, CDR1 is SEHNR, CDR2 FQNEAQ (reference sequence). CDR3 length: 16 residues. V lost 1 base to trimming and J lost 7 bases; unmatched junction nucleotides: 7.

This clone is labeled medium-sized (0.01 to 0.1%). The V gene is TRBV28, the J gene TRBJ2-7; 12 bases line up with TRBD2. The trim removed 9 bases at V and 4 bases at J, leaving 4 bases unmatched. The germline V gene encodes CDR1 MDHEN and CDR2 SYDVKM. CDR3 length equals 13 residues. The CDR3 DNA is TGTGCCAGTGGGACTAGCGGGTTATACGAGCAGTACTTC. Residues: CASGTSGLYEQYF. The full variable domain, in which reference TRBV28 and TRBJ2-7 provide the parts outside the CDR3, is DVKVTQSSRYLVKRTGEKVFLECVQDMDHENMFWYRQDPGLGLRLIYFSYDVKMKEKGDIPEGYSVSREKKERFSLILESASTNQTSMYLCASGTSGLYEQYFGPGTRLTVT.

This clone was counted a few times. This chain uses TRBV19 with TRBJ2-3; tentative D call: TRBD1 (6 bases). CDR3 length: 14 amino acids. In germline, CDR1 is LNHDA, CDR2 SQIVND (reference sequence). Trimming left V 6 bases short and J 3 bases short, with 13 bases between. This CDR3 is CASRSQGGTDTQYF. In nucleotides, the CDR3 is TGTGCCAGTAGATCACAGGGTGGTACAGATACGCAGTATTTT.

This chain uses TRBV6-2 or TRBV6-3 with TRBJ1-6; 8 bases are a match to TRBD1. CDR3 length equals 16 residues. The trim removed 2 bases at V and 10 bases at J, leaving 10 bases unmatched. CDR1 is MNHEY and CDR2 is SVGEGT in the germline V gene. The CDR3 here is CASSYRTGLINSPLHF. CDR3 sequence (DNA): TGTGCCAGCAGTTACCGGACAGGGCTAATTAACTCACCCCTCCACTTT.

This chain connects TRBV5-4 to TRBJ2-4, with TRBD2 matching over 12 bases. This CDR3 region has 17 residues. Germline loops: CDR1 SGHNT, CDR2 YYREEE (reference sequence). J lost 4 bases, V lost 4 bases, and 9 bases had no gene match. CDR3 sequence (DNA): TGTGCCAGCAGCACAACCGGGACTAGCGGGCCTAAAAACATTCAGTACTTC. Its translation is CASSTTGTSGPKNIQYF.

The sample holds one count of this clone. V usage is TRBV5-1 and J usage is TRBJ1-5; possible D gene TRBD1, 5 bases. The CDR3 length is 14 residues. V was pared by 3 bases and J by 4 bases, with 11 bases between. Per the germline V gene, CDR1 is SGHRS and CDR2 is YFSETQ. The CDR3 loop is CASSYGGVNQPQHF. In nucleotides, the CDR3 is TGCGCCAGCAGCTATGGGGGGGTAAATCAGCCCCAGCATTTT. Filled out from reference TRBV5-1 and TRBJ1-5, the complete variable domain reads KAGVTQTPRYLIKTRGQQVTLSCSPISGHRSVSWYQQTPGQGLQFLFEYFSETQRNKGNFPGRFSGRQFSNSRSEMNVSTLELGDSALYLCASSYGGVNQPQHFGDGTRLSIL.

The chain is built from TRBV6-5 and TRBJ1-4; tentative D call: TRBD1 (5 bases). CDR3 length equals 14 residues. The germline V and J ends were trimmed by 6 bases and 3 bases, with 11 bases remaining between them. From germline, CDR1 is MNHEY and CDR2 SVGAGI. The CDR3 here is CASRRGDPNEKLFF. As DNA, the CDR3 is TGTGCCAGCAGGCGGGGGGACCCTAATGAAAAACTGTTTTTT.

V gene TRBV18 combines with J gene TRBJ2-5; D is perhaps TRBD1 (6 bases). Germline V CDR1 and CDR2: KGHSH, LQKENI. The V end was cut by 3 bases, the J end by 5 bases, with 16 bases between. The CDR3 is made up of 15 amino acids. CDR3 loop: CASSPLSGVGETQYF. The CDR3 DNA reads TGTGCCAGCTCACCCCTGTCAGGGGTCGGGGAGACCCAGTACTTC.

This chain connects TRBV28 to TRBJ1-1; 7 bases are shared with TRBD1. V lost 3 bases and J lost 3; bases outside the gene matches: 7. The CDR3 is 15 residues long. Germline V CDR1 and CDR2: MDHEN, SYDVKM. The CDR3, as DNA: TGTGCCAGCAGTTTTCCGGACAGGTCCTACACTGAAGCTTTCTTT. Encoded protein: CASSFPDRSYTEAFF.

V gene TRBV30 combines with J gene TRBJ2-5; the match to TRBD2 covers 15 bases. Losses at the gene ends were 3 bases for V and 0 bases for J; bases not matched to a gene: 8. The CDR3 runs to 18 residues. Germline CDR1 and CDR2: GTSNPN and SVGIG (reference sequence). CDR3: CAWSRGTSGGPYQETQYF. The DNA for the CDR3 is TGTGCCTGGAGCCGCGGGACTAGCGGGGGGCCTTACCAAGAGACCCAGTACTTC. Full variable domain (missing parts from reference TRBV30 and TRBJ2-5): SQTIHQWPATLVQPVGSPLSLECTVEGTSNPNLYWYRQAAGRGLQLLFYSVGIGQISSEVPQNLSASRPQDRQFILSSKKLLLSDSGFYLCAWSRGTSGGPYQETQYFGPGTRLLVL.

The chain recombines TRBV6-5 with TRBJ1-5; 7 positions agree with TRBD1. The CDR3 is 14 residues long. V shed 6 bases and J 4 bases; nucleotides not matched to a gene: 6. Germline CDR1 is MNHEY and CDR2 is SVGAGI. The CDR3 region has the DNA TGTGCCAGCAGCGTGTACAGGGGAAATCAGCCCCAGCATTTT. It codes for CASSVYRGNQPQHF.

This sequence joins TRBV30 and TRBJ1-5, with 7 bases identical to TRBD1. After removal of 6 bases from V and 4 bases from J, the junction contained 12 bases not matched to a gene. Per the germline V gene, CDR1 is GTSNPN and CDR2 is SVGIG (reference sequence). This CDR3 comprises 15 residues. This chain's CDR3 is CACQAGGQVNQPQHF. CDR3 DNA: TGTGCCTGCCAAGCGGGTGGACAGGTGAATCAGCCCCAGCATTTT.

DNA for the CDR3: TGTGCCACCAGTGCCCCGACTAGCGGGGCCTACAATGAGCAGTTCTTC. Protein sequence: CATSAPTSGAYNEQFF. The chain combines TRBV24-1 with TRBJ2-1, with 11 nucleotides matching TRBD2. J was trimmed by 2 bases and V by 5 bases; bases with no gene match: 4. The germline gives CDR1 KGHDR, CDR2 SFDVKD. This CDR3 has 16 amino acids.

The CDR3 is CASSPGQHTGELFF. The CDR3 bases are TGCGCCAGCAGCCCAGGACAACACACCGGGGAGCTGTTTTTT. The chain combines TRBV5-1 with TRBJ2-2; D might be TRBD1 (5 bases). Deletions cut 4 bases from V and 3 bases from J, with 10 bases between. The CDR3 length is 14 residues. CDR1 SGHRS and CDR2 YFSETQ come from the germline V gene.